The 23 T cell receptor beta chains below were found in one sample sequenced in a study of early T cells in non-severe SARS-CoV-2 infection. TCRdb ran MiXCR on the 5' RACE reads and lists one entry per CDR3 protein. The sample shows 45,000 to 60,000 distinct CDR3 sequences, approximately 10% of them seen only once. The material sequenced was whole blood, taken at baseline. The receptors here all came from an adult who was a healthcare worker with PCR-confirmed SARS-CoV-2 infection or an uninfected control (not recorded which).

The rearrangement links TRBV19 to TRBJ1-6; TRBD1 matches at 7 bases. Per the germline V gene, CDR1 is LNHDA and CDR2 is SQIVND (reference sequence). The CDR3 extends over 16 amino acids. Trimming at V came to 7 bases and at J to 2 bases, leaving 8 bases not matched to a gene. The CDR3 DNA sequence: TGTGCCAGTACCGCGACAGGGATCACCTATAATTCACCCCTCCACTTT. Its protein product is CASTATGITYNSPLHF.

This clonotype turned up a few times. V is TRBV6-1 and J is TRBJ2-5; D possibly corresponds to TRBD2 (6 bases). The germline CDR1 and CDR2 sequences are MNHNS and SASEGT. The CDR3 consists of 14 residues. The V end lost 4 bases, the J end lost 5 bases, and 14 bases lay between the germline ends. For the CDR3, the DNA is TGTGCCAGCAGTGGACTAGTCTTATCCGAGACCCAGTACTTC. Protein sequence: CASSGLVLSETQYF.

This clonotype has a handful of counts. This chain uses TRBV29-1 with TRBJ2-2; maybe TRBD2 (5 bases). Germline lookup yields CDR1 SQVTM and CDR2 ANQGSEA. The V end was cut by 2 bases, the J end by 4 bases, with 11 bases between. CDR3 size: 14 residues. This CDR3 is CSVERLAGTGELFF. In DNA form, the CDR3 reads TGCAGCGTTGAAAGGCTAGCAGGCACCGGGGAGCTGTTTTTT.

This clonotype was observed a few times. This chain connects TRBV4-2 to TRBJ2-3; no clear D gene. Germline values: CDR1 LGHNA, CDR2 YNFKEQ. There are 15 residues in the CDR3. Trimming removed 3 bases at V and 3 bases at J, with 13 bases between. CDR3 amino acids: CASSQVASRTDTQYF. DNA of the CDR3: TGTGCCAGCAGCCAGGTTGCTAGTAGGACAGATACGCAGTATTTT.

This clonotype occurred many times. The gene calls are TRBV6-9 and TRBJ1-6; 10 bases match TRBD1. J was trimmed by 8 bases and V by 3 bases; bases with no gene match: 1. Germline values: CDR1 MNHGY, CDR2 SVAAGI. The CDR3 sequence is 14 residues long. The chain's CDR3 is CASSYDRGHSPLHF. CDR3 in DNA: TGTGCCAGCAGTTACGACAGGGGGCATTCACCCCTCCACTTT.

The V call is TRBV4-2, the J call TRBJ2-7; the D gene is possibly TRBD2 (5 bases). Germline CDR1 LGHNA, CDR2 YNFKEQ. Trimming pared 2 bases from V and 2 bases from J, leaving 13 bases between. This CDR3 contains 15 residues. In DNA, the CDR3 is TGTGCCAGCAGCCAAAGTCGAAGCGGAGCCTACGAGCAGTACTTC. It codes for CASSQSRSGAYEQYF.

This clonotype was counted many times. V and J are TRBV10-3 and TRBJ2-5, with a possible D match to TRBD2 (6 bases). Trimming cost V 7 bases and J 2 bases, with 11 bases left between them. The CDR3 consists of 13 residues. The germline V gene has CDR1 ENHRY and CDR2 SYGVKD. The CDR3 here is CAINSGGQETQYF. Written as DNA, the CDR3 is TGTGCCATCAACTCTGGGGGGCAAGAGACCCAGTACTTC.

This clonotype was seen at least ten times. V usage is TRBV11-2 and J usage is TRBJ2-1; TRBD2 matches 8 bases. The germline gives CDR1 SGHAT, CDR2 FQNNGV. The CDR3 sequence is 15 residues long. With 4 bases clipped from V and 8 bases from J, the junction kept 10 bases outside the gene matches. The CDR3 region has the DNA TGTGCCAGCAGCTCCATAGCGGGAAGGATGGATGAGCAGTTCTTC. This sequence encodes CASSSIAGRMDEQFF.

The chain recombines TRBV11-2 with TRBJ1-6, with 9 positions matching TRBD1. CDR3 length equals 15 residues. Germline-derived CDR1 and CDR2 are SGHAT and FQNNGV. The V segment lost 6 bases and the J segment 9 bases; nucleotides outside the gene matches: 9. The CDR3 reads CASSSDRGGRSPLHF. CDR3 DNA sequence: TGTGCCAGCAGTTCGGACAGGGGAGGCCGTTCACCCCTCCACTTT.

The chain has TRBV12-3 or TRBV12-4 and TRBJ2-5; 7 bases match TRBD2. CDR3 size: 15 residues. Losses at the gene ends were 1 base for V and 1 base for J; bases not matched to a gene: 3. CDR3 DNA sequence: TGTGCCAGCAGTTTAGATCCTAGCGGCCAAGAGACCCAGTACTTC. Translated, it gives CASSLDPSGQETQYF.

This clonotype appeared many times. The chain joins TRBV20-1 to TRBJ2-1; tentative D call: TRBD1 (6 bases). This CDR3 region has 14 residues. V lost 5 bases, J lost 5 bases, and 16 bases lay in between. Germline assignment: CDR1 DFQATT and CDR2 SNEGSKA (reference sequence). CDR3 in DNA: TGCAGTGCTCCCGGGACAAATGTCCACAATGAGCAGTTCTTC. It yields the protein CSAPGTNVHNEQFF.

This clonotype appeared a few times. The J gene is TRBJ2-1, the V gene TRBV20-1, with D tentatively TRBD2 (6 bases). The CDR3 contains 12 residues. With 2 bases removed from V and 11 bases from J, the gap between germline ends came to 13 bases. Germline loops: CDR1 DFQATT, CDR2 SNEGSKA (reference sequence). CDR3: CSARRRDSQQFF. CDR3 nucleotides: TGCAGTGCTAGAAGGAGGGACTCTCAGCAGTTCTTC.

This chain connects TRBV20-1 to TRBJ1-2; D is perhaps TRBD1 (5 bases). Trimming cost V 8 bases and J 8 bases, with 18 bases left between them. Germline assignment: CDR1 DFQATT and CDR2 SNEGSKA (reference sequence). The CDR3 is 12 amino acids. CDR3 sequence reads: CSSPESGPGYTF. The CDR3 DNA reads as TGCAGTTCCCCAGAATCAGGGCCGGGCTACACCTTC.

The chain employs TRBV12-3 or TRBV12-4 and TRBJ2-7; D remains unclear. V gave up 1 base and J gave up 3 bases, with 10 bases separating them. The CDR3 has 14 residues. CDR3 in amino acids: CASSLGSSFYEQYF. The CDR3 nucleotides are TGTGCCAGCAGTTTAGGGTCTTCTTTCTACGAGCAGTACTTC.

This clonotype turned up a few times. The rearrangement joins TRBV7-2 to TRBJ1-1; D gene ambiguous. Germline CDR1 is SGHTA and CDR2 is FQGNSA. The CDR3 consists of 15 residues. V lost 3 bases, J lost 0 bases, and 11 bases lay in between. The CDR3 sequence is CASSLSGRLNTEAFF. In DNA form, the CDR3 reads TGTGCCAGCAGCTTGTCCGGGAGGTTGAACACTGAAGCTTTCTTT.

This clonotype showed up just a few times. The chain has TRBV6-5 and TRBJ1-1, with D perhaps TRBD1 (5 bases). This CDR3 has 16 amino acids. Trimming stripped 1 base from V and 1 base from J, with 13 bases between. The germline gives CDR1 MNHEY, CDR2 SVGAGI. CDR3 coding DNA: TGTGCCAGCAGTTACTGGGGGAATGTTGGGAACACTGAAGCTTTCTTT. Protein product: CASSYWGNVGNTEAFF.

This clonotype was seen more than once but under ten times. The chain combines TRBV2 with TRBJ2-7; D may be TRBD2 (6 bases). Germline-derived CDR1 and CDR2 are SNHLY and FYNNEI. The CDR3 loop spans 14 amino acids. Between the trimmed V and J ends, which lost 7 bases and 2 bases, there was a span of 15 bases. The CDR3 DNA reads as TGTGCCAGCACCCCTTTGGGGGGAACCTACGAGCAGTACTTC. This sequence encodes CASTPLGGTYEQYF.

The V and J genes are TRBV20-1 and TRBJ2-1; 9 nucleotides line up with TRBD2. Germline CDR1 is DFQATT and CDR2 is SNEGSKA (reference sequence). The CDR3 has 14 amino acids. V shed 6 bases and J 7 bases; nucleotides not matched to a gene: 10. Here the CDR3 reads CSASRGRARNEQFF. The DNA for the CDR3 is TGCAGTGCCAGCCGCGGGAGGGCCCGGAATGAGCAGTTCTTC.

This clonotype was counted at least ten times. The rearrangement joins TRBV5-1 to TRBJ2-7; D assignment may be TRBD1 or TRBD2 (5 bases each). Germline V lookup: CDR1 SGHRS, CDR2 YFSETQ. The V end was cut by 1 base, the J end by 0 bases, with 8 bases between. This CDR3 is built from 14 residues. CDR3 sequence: CASSLTGPSYEQYF. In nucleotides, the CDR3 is TGCGCCAGCAGCTTGACGGGACCCTCCTACGAGCAGTACTTC.

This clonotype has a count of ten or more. The CDR3 region is CASSHGTSGSEETQYF. The CDR3 nucleotides are TGTGCCAGCAGCCACGGGACTAGCGGGAGTGAAGAGACCCAGTACTTC. The V and J genes are TRBV3-1 and TRBJ2-5; TRBD2 aligns across 14 bases. Germline V CDR1 and CDR2: LGHDT, YNNKEL (reference sequence). The CDR3 totals 16 residues. After removal of 3 bases from V and 3 bases from J, the junction contained 3 bases not matched to a gene.

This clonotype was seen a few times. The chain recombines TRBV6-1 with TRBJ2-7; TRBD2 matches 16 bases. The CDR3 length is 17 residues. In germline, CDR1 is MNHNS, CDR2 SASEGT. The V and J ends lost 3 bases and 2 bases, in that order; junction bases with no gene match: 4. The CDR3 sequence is CASSDLGLAGGPYEQYF. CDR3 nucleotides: TGTGCCAGCAGTGACCTGGGACTAGCGGGGGGGCCCTACGAGCAGTACTTC.

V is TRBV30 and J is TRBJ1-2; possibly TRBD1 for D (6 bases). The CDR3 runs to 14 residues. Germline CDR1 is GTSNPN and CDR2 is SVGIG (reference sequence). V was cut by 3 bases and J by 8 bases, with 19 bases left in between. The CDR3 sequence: CAWSLEGGAGGYTF. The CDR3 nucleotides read TGTGCCTGGAGCCTCGAGGGGGGCGCAGGGGGCTACACCTTC.

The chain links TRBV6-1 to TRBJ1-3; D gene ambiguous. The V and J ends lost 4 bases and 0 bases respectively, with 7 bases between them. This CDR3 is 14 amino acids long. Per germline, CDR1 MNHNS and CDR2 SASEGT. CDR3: CASSVADSGNTIYF. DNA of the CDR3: TGTGCCAGCAGTGTAGCAGACTCTGGAAACACCATATATTTT.